These T cell receptor beta chains were read from a single sample in a study of human T cells and chemical hapten exposure. From the RACE reads, TCRdb called clonotypes with MiXCR, one entry per CDR3 protein. The sample yields 180,000 or so distinct CDR3 sequences, approximately 20% seen once. The sequencing used whole blood, collected in connection with sensitization to the hapten diphenylcyclopropenone (DPC). The receptors come from a woman aged 45 to 65 with alopecia areata. Some clones in this sample may be carry-over from other donors' samples. CDR3s include the opening cysteine and the closing phenylalanine or tryptophan. D genes are given only for firm matches. For some rows the clone size is stated as once, few or many, or as a class when expanded; others skip it.

V gene	CDR3 length	clone size	D gene	J gene	CDR3 protein	CDR3 DNA
TRBV5-1	16	many	TRBD2	TRBJ2-3	CASSAELAGGLDTQYF	TGCGCCAGCAGCGCGGAACTAGCGGGAGGCTTGGATACGCAGTATTTT
TRBV20-1	14	few	NA	TRBJ2-2	CSAHPLSNTGELFF	TGCAGTGCCCACCCGCTATCGAACACCGGGGAGCTGTTTTTT
TRBV7-2	13	NA	NA	TRBJ2-5	CASSTRSQETQYF	TGTGCCAGCAGCACCCGGTCTCAAGAGACCCAGTACTTC
TRBV3-1	12	NA	NA	TRBJ2-5	CASSQDMKTQYF	TGTGCCAGCAGCCAAGATATGAAGACCCAGTACTTC
TRBV25-1	11	few	NA	TRBJ2-7	CASSRNNEQYF	TGTGCCAGCAGTAGAAATAACGAGCAGTACTTC
TRBV7-9	15	NA	TRBD2	TRBJ2-1	CASSLTSGSYDEQFF	TGTGCCAGCAGCTTAACTAGCGGGAGTTACGATGAGCAGTTCTTC
TRBV6-2/TRBV6-3	13	NA	NA	TRBJ2-5	CAIRPDPGWTQYF	TGTGCCATCAGACCTGACCCGGGTTGGACCCAGTACTTC
TRBV2	15	few	TRBD2	TRBJ2-3	CASSELAGGGDTQYF	TGTGCCAGCAGTGAACTAGCGGGAGGGGGAGATACGCAGTATTTT
TRBV20-1	16	few	TRBD2	TRBJ2-2	CSARDKAGVGAGELFF	TGCAGTGCTAGGGATAAAGCGGGAGTGGGCGCCGGGGAGCTGTTTTTT
TRBV3-1	15	NA	NA	TRBJ2-7	CASSPGFADYYEQYF	TGTGCCAGCAGCCCGGGGTTTGCGGACTACTACGAGCAGTACTTC
TRBV20-1	13	NA	NA	TRBJ2-1	CSARGLLGNEQFF	TGCAGTGCTAGGGGCCTCCTGGGGAATGAGCAGTTCTTC
TRBV30	14	few	NA	TRBJ2-1	CAWSQGGPYNEQFF	TGTGCCTGGAGTCAAGGTGGCCCTTACAATGAGCAGTTCTTC
TRBV9	15	NA	TRBD1	TRBJ1-4	CASSVQGANYEKLFF	TGTGCCAGCAGCGTACAGGGGGCGAACTATGAAAAACTGTTTTTT
TRBV5-6	16	NA	NA	TRBJ2-2	CASSLAGGLNTGELFF	TGTGCCAGCAGCTTGGCCGGAGGACTGAACACCGGGGAGCTGTTTTTT
TRBV6-2/TRBV6-3	14	few	NA	TRBJ2-7	CASSYTVISYEQYF	TGTGCCAGCAGTTACACTGTTATATCCTACGAGCAGTACTTC
TRBV12-3/TRBV12-4	14	NA	NA	TRBJ2-3	CASSSYTSTDTQYF	TGTGCCAGCAGTTCATACACTAGCACAGATACGCAGTATTTT
TRBV7-2	13	few	TRBD2	TRBJ2-2	CASSVTSGGELFF	TGTGCCAGCAGCGTGACTAGCGGCGGGGAGCTGTTTTTT
TRBV25-1	13	few	NA	TRBJ1-5	CASSEFSNQPQHF	TGTGCCAGCAGTGAGTTTTCGAATCAGCCCCAGCATTTT
TRBV6-5	14	NA	NA	TRBJ1-2	CASSYGGPNYGYTF	TGTGCCAGCAGTTACGGGGGACCTAACTATGGCTACACCTTC
TRBV3-1	14	NA	NA	TRBJ1-2	CASSQREGSYGYTF	TGTGCCAGCAGCCAGCGCGAAGGGAGTTATGGCTACACCTTC
TRBV9	13	NA	TRBD1	TRBJ2-7	CASSPDRVHEQYF	TGTGCCAGCAGCCCGGACAGGGTTCACGAGCAGTACTTC
TRBV7-2	12	NA	NA	TRBJ2-7	CASSHPGNEQYF	TGTGCCAGCAGTCACCCAGGGAACGAGCAGTACTTC
TRBV9	14	few	NA	TRBJ1-5	CASSPGQTNQPQHF	TGTGCCAGCAGCCCAGGACAGACCAATCAGCCCCAGCATTTT
TRBV14	16	NA	TRBD2	TRBJ2-3	CASSRRLAASTDTQYF	TGTGCCAGCAGCCGACGACTAGCGGCTAGCACAGATACGCAGTATTTT
TRBV19	14	NA	TRBD1	TRBJ2-2	CASSPQGATGELFF	TGTGCCAGTAGCCCCCAGGGGGCCACCGGGGAGCTGTTTTTT
TRBV6-5	13	NA	NA	TRBJ2-2	CASKVFSTGELFF	TGTGCCAGCAAGGTTTTCAGCACCGGGGAGCTGTTTTTT
TRBV2	12	NA	NA	TRBJ2-1	CASWGLINEQFF	TGTGCCAGCTGGGGGCTGATCAATGAGCAGTTCTTC
TRBV6-5	18	NA	TRBD2	TRBJ2-7	CASSITTSGAGGSYEQYF	TGTGCCAGCAGTATAACAACCTCGGGGGCGGGAGGATCCTACGAGCAGTACTTC
TRBV27	11	few	NA	TRBJ2-7	CASSDGYEQYF	TGTGCCAGCAGTGACGGCTACGAGCAGTACTTC
TRBV20-1	16	NA	TRBD1	TRBJ1-2	CSARPYKTGQGFGYTF	TGCAGTGCCCGACCCTACAAGACTGGACAGGGGTTTGGCTACACCTTC
TRBV3-1	16	few	TRBD2	TRBJ2-2	CASSQYVAGVTGELFF	TGTGCCAGCAGCCAATACGTAGCGGGAGTTACCGGGGAGCTGTTTTTT
TRBV7-8	12	few	NA	TRBJ1-5	CASSLALEPQHF	TGTGCCAGCAGCTTAGCTTTGGAACCCCAGCATTTT
TRBV24-1	17	NA	TRBD2	TRBJ2-2	CATSVSTSGRVNGELFF	TGTGCCACCAGTGTTTCGACTAGCGGGAGAGTTAACGGGGAGCTGTTTTTT
TRBV29-1	13	few	NA	TRBJ2-3	CSAQTSSTDTQYF	TGCAGCGCCCAAACTAGCAGCACAGATACGCAGTATTTT
TRBV20-1	16	NA	TRBD2	TRBJ2-1	CSASHPSGRAANEQFF	TGCAGTGCTTCCCACCCTAGCGGGAGGGCCGCCAATGAGCAGTTCTTC
TRBV11-2	18	NA	NA	TRBJ2-1	CASSLQSPARLTYNEQFF	TGTGCCAGCAGCTTGCAGTCCCCCGCGAGGCTAACCTACAATGAGCAGTTCTTC
TRBV7-8	15	few	NA	TRBJ2-3	CASSLRWGSTDTQYF	TGTGCCAGCAGCTTGAGGTGGGGTAGCACAGATACGCAGTATTTT
TRBV3-1	15	few	TRBD2	TRBJ2-2	CASSRTSGLGGELFF	TGTGCCAGCAGCCGGACTAGCGGGCTGGGCGGGGAGCTGTTTTTT
TRBV20-1	17	NA	NA	TRBJ2-4	CSARDLATLLAKNIQYF	TGCAGTGCTAGAGATCTCGCGACCCTTCTAGCCAAAAACATTCAGTACTTC
TRBV29-1	15	few	NA	TRBJ1-1	CSVEGSGRLNTEAFF	TGCAGCGTTGAAGGCTCTGGACGGTTGAACACTGAAGCTTTCTTT
TRBV29-1	11	few	NA	TRBJ2-2	CSVGGTGELFF	TGCAGCGTTGGGGGGACCGGGGAGCTGTTTTTT
TRBV5-1	14	NA	NA	TRBJ1-1	CASSPTTGIPEAFF	TGCGCCAGCAGCCCCACCACAGGGATCCCTGAAGCTTTCTTT
TRBV28	15	NA	NA	TRBJ2-1	CASSLATLVGDEQFF	TGTGCCAGCAGTTTAGCGACATTGGTGGGCGATGAGCAGTTCTTC
TRBV7-2	16	few	TRBD2	TRBJ2-1	CASSSRAGDSYNEQFF	TGTGCCAGCAGCTCGCGGGCGGGGGACTCCTACAATGAGCAGTTCTTC
TRBV29-1	13	NA	NA	TRBJ1-1	CSALRFGGTEAFF	TGCAGCGCCCTAAGATTTGGGGGCACTGAAGCTTTCTTT
TRBV7-2	16	few	TRBD2	TRBJ2-1	CASSFLAGGTYNEQFF	TGTGCCAGCAGCTTCCTAGCGGGAGGGACCTACAATGAGCAGTTCTTC
TRBV7-7	15	few	TRBD1	TRBJ2-7	CASSFGTGQSYEQYF	TGTGCTAGCAGCTTTGGGACAGGTCAATCCTACGAGCAGTACTTC
TRBV19	14	few	NA	TRBJ2-3	CASSIRAATDTQYF	TGTGCCAGTAGTATACGTGCGGCCACAGATACGCAGTATTTT
TRBV12-3/TRBV12-4	16	NA	NA	TRBJ2-3	CASSLSWRLSTDTQYF	TGTGCCAGCAGTTTGTCGTGGCGCCTTAGCACAGATACGCAGTATTTT
TRBV29-1	13	few	TRBD1	TRBJ1-1	CSVALTGGESAFF	TGCAGCGTCGCCCTGACAGGGGGCGAAAGCGCTTTCTTT
TRBV11-2	15	NA	NA	TRBJ2-6	CASSLVPSGANVLTF	TGTGCCAGCAGCCTCGTTCCCTCTGGGGCCAACGTCCTGACTTTC
TRBV20-1	14	NA	NA	TRBJ2-5	CSANPGTAGETQYF	TGCAGTGCGAACCCCGGGACTGCGGGAGAGACCCAGTACTTC
TRBV7-8	15	few	NA	TRBJ1-6	CASSLALPGYSPLHF	TGTGCCAGCAGCTTAGCGCTGCCAGGGTATTCACCCCTCCACTTT
TRBV20-1	16	few	TRBD2	TRBJ2-2	CSARDPGLSGRGELFF	TGCAGTGCTAGAGACCCGGGTTTGAGCGGGAGAGGGGAGCTGTTTTTT
TRBV20-1	13	few	NA	TRBJ1-6	CSAKVDGNSPLHF	TGCAGTGCTAAGGTCGACGGGAATTCACCCCTCCACTTT
TRBV25-1	15	few	TRBD2	TRBJ2-5	CASSESLAGQETQYF	TGTGCCAGCAGTGAATCGTTAGCGGGACAAGAGACCCAGTACTTC
TRBV21-1	17	few	NA	TRBJ2-7	CASSKVEGLASAHEQYF	TGTGCCAGCAGCAAAGTAGAAGGACTAGCGAGCGCCCACGAGCAGTACTTC
TRBV20-1	12	few	NA	TRBJ1-1	CSARRSETEAFF	TGCAGTGCTAGAAGGTCGGAAACTGAAGCTTTCTTT
TRBV3-1	13	NA	TRBD2	TRBJ2-1	CASRLAGGHEQFF	TGTGCCAGCAGATTAGCGGGAGGCCATGAGCAGTTCTTC